This note documents a single T cell receptor (beta chain) sequence. The data derive from a study of shared clonotypes between healthy human individuals. Study at large: Donors, aged 18 to 49, were two women and three men.

V shed 0 bases and J 6 bases; nucleotides not matched to a gene: 6. CDR1 is SGHRS and CDR2 is YFSETQ in the germline V gene. The CDR3 sequence is 16 residues long. This table comes from immunoSEQ multiplex PCR, and its TCRdb copy is limited to in-frame clones, with some not included. The sample yields under 2.5 million clones, approximately 90% seen once. The rearrangement links TRBV5-1 to TRBJ2-1; 10 bases line up with TRBD2. Sequencing input: naive CD4+ T cells from PBMCs. Subset meaning: CD45RA+ positively selected. This sequence was found in a man in his late teens or twenties in good health. Some clones in this sample may be carry-over from other donors' samples. The CDR3 DNA reads TGCGCCAGCAGCTTGGAGGTGGTAGCGGGAGGCAATGAGCAGTTCTTC. This codes for CASSLEVVAGGNEQFF. The full variable domain, completed using reference TRBV5-1 and TRBJ2-1, is KAGVTQTPRYLIKTRGQQVTLSCSPISGHRSVSWYQQTPGQGLQFLFEYFSETQRNKGNFPGRFSGRQFSNSRSEMNVSTLELGDSALYLCASSLEVVAGGNEQFFGPGTRLTVL.